This TCR beta chain appears in the sequencing data of a study of shared clonotypes between healthy human individuals. General observations from the study: Naive subsets generally exceeded memory subsets in estimated richness. A handful of donors had roughly 5.2% of their naive CD4 clonotypes in common.

CDR3 length: 18 residues. V lost 2 bases to trimming and J lost 5 bases; unmatched junction nucleotides: 14. Germline loops: CDR1 LGHNA, CDR2 YSLEER. Sorted subsets were amplified in replicate PCRs using around 0.2 ug DNA, roughly 30,000 T cell genomes. The repertoire was sequenced with immunoSEQ multiplex PCR; TCRdb's copy has only in-frame clones and lacks some. The table has roughly 2.2 million clones, just under 95% seen once. In the case of this clone: The target antigen is unknown.

The study separated CD4+ cells into CD45RA+ naive and CD45RA-negative memory subsets. The TCR comes from a man aged 18 to 30 in good health. Some clones in this sample may be carry-over from other donors' samples. Sample: naive CD4+ T cells from PBMCs. Described subset: CD45RA+ positively selected. The chain uses TRBV4-3 and TRBJ2-5; 10 nucleotides align to TRBD2. In DNA form, the CDR3 reads TGCGCCAGCAGCCAAAATAAGCTGGCTAGCGGGAGAGGCGAGACCCAGTACTTC. Translated: CASSQNKLASGRGETQYF.